This T cell receptor (beta chain) stems from a study of response to subunit inactivated influenza vaccine. Findings and limits, study-wide: The authors offered the suggestion that each seasonal influenza vaccination recruits few new T cells.

In TCRdb, the RT-PCR reads were re-called with MiXCR into one record per CDR3 protein. The sample has hundreds of thousands of distinct CDR3 sequences, about 11% seen once. CDR1 is DFQATT, CDR2 SNEGSKA, per germline (reference sequence). V lost 3 bases and J lost 1, with 13 bases in between. This CDR3 has 15 residues. This clonotype was seen only a few times. Its antigen remains unidentified. Sequenced material: PBMCs from blood, taken on the day of vaccination. This receptor was obtained from a man aged 50 or older who received an inactivated influenza vaccine. The V and J genes are TRBV20-1 and TRBJ2-1; possible D gene TRBD2, 5 bases. The DNA for the CDR3 is TGCAGTGCTAGGGGAGCGCGCCATTCCTACAATGAGCAGTTCTTC. It is translated as CSARGARHSYNEQFF.